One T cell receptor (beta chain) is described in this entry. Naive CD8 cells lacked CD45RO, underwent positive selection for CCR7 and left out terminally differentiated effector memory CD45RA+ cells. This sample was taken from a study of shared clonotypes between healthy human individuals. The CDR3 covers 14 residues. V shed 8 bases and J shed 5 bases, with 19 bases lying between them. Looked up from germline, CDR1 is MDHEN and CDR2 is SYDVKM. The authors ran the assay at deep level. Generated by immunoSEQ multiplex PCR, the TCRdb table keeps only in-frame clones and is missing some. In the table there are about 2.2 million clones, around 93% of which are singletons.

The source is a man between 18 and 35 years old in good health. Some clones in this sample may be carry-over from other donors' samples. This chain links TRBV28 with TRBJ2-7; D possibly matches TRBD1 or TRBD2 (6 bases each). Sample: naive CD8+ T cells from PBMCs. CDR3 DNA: TGTGCCAGCCTTCCCGCCGGGGGCTTCAACGAGCAGTACTTC. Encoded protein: CASLPAGGFNEQYF.